A single sample is the source of the 15 T cell receptor beta chains below, sequenced in a study of blood T cell repertoires in COVID-19. The method was immunoSEQ multiplex PCR; TCRdb's version includes in-frame clones alone and lacks a portion of them. The data hold around 450,000 clones, with around nine tenths observed a single time. The material sequenced was peripheral blood. The receptor source for this set is a woman between 25 and 40 years old with acute or convalescent COVID-19.

The chain has TRBV7-8 and TRBJ1-4, with 11 bases aligning to TRBD1. V lost 5 bases to trimming and J lost 8 bases; unmatched junction nucleotides: 4. The CDR3 is 14 residues long. The V gene's germline CDR1 is SGHVS and CDR2 FQNEAQ. The CDR3 DNA follows: TGTGCCAGCAGCGGACAGGGGGCGGGGGAAAAACTGTTTTTT. Translated, it gives CASSGQGAGEKLFF.

The chain recombines TRBV19 with TRBJ2-1, with 8 bases identical to TRBD2. Unmatched junction bases numbered 3, after V lost 1 base and J lost 1 base. CDR1 is LNHDA, CDR2 SQIVND, per germline (reference sequence). The CDR3 runs to 16 residues. CDR3 nucleotides: TGTGCCAGTAGTATAGTACGGGGGGGGTCCTACAATGAGCAGTTCTTC. Translation: CASSIVRGGSYNEQFF.

The chain combines TRBV12-3 or TRBV12-4 with TRBJ2-1; 7 positions agree with TRBD2. With 3 bases clipped from V and 8 bases from J, the junction kept 1 base outside the gene matches. This CDR3 is 12 amino acids long. CDR3 nucleotide sequence: TGTGCCAGCAGTTTGGCGGGGGATGAGCAGTTCTTC. Translation gives CASSLAGDEQFF.

The gene calls are TRBV28 and TRBJ2-2; 9 bases line up with TRBD1. The CDR3 consists of 16 residues. The germline V gene encodes CDR1 MDHEN and CDR2 SYDVKM. J gave up 4 bases and V 5 bases, and 8 bases lay outside the gene matches. CDR3 in DNA: TGTGCCAGCAGTACCACAGGGGGCCTTCCCACCGGGGAGCTGTTTTTT. Protein: CASSTTGGLPTGELFF.

This clone came up a few times. The V gene is TRBV6-4, the J gene TRBJ1-1; the D gene is possibly TRBD1 (6 bases). The CDR3 covers 13 residues. The germline V gene has CDR1 MRHNA and CDR2 SNTAGT. Trimming removed 6 bases at V and 0 bases at J, with 8 bases between. CDR3 sequence (DNA): TGTGCCAGCAGCAGGGACATGAACACTGAAGCTTTCTTT. Translating gives CASSRDMNTEAFF.

V usage is TRBV4-2 and J usage is TRBJ2-5; TRBD1 might be the D (6 bases). V lost 1 base and J lost 4, with 16 bases in between. Germline V lookup: CDR1 LGHNA, CDR2 YNFKEQ. This CDR3 is built from 16 residues. CDR3 DNA: TGTGCCAGCAGCCAAGGGCGTTCAGGGGAAATAGAGACCCAGTACTTC. Protein sequence: CASSQGRSGEIETQYF.

J is TRBJ2-2 and V is TRBV29-1, with 10 bases lining up with TRBD2. The trim removed 8 bases at V and 4 bases at J, leaving 7 bases unmatched. The CDR3 extends over 14 amino acids. The V gene's germline CDR1 is SQVTM and CDR2 ANQGSEA. This CDR3 is CSFKRGGPTGELFF. The CDR3 region has the DNA TGCAGCTTCAAGCGGGGGGGCCCCACCGGGGAGCTGTTTTTT.

The chain carries TRBV27 and TRBJ1-2; D not resolved. This CDR3 is built from 14 residues. Germline CDR1 reads MNHEY; CDR2 reads SMNVEV (reference sequence). Trimming left V 6 bases short and J 1 base short, with 12 bases between. The chain's CDR3 is CASRGRENNYGYTF. The CDR3 nucleotides read TGTGCCAGCAGAGGACGGGAAAATAACTATGGCTACACCTTC.

The chain is built from TRBV28 and TRBJ2-1, with 12 bases matching TRBD2. Per germline, CDR1 MDHEN and CDR2 SYDVKM. After removal of 4 bases from V and 4 bases from J, the junction contained 8 bases not matched to a gene. CDR3 length equals 17 residues. CDR3 sequence: CASSSHLGTSGYNEQFF. The CDR3 DNA is TGTGCCAGCAGTTCTCACCTCGGGACTAGCGGGTACAATGAGCAGTTCTTC. Full variable domain (remainder filled in from reference TRBV28 and TRBJ2-1): DVKVTQSSRYLVKRTGEKVFLECVQDMDHENMFWYRQDPGLGLRLIYFSYDVKMKEKGDIPEGYSVSREKKERFSLILESASTNQTSMYLCASSSHLGTSGYNEQFFGPGTRLTVL.

The rearrangement uses TRBV9 and TRBJ2-2; D possibly corresponds to TRBD1 (5 bases). The CDR3 spans 14 residues. Looked up from germline, CDR1 is SGDLS and CDR2 is YYNGEE. Trimming took off 2 bases at V and 1 base at J, with 6 bases between the two ends. CDR3 sequence reads: CASSVTGNTGELFF. The CDR3 DNA reads TGTGCCAGCAGCGTTACAGGGAACACCGGGGAGCTGTTTTTT.

This chain joins TRBV6-6 and TRBJ2-7; 7 nucleotides match TRBD1. Germline CDR1 and CDR2: MNHNY and SVGAGI (reference sequence). V trimming: 5 bases; J trimming: 6 bases; junction bases outside the gene matches: 4. There are 12 residues in the CDR3. CDR3: CASSDRASEQYF. The CDR3 DNA reads as TGTGCCAGCAGTGACAGGGCCAGCGAGCAGTACTTC.

V gene TRBV5-8 combines with J gene TRBJ2-7, with 7 bases that match TRBD1. Germline CDR1 SGHTS, CDR2 YDEGEE. CDR3 size: 17 residues. V lost 4 bases and J lost 4; bases outside the gene matches: 17. The CDR3 DNA sequence: TGTGCCAGCAGCGCCTTCCTGACAGGGATGAGTTTTTACGAGCAGTACTTC. This sequence encodes CASSAFLTGMSFYEQYF.

V and J are TRBV27 and TRBJ2-5; 7 bases line up with TRBD2. Germline trimming cut 4 bases from V and 5 bases from J; bases unmatched to any gene: 10. Per germline, CDR1 MNHEY and CDR2 SMNVEV (reference sequence). The CDR3 length is 15 residues. The CDR3 sequence is CASSSALGGGETQYF. The CDR3 coding sequence is TGTGCCAGCAGTTCGGCGCTTGGGGGAGGGGAGACCCAGTACTTC.

The J gene is TRBJ2-7, the V gene TRBV7-2, with D perhaps matching TRBD2 (6 bases). This CDR3 has 15 amino acids. Per germline, CDR1 SGHTA and CDR2 FQGNSA. V was cut by 3 bases and J by 0 bases, with 12 bases left in between. The CDR3 DNA sequence: TGTGCCAGCAGCTTTGGCGGGGCCCTCTCCTACGAGCAGTACTTC. Its translation: CASSFGGALSYEQYF.

V and J are TRBV5-1 and TRBJ1-5; the D gene is possibly TRBD1 (6 bases). V was trimmed by 4 bases and J by 2 bases, leaving 10 bases between them. The CDR3 is made up of 14 amino acids. Germline-derived CDR1 and CDR2 are SGHRS and YFSETQ. CDR3 in DNA: TGCGCCAGCAGCAGTTCAGGGGGCAATCAGCCCCAGCATTTT. Amino acids: CASSSSGGNQPQHF.